One and the same sample provided the 27 T cell receptor beta chains below, sequenced in a study of long-term antiretroviral therapy in people with HIV. The libraries were made with immunoSEQ v3.0 at survey level. Repertoires were generated with immunoSEQ multiplex PCR, while TCRdb's copy carries only in-frame clones and drops some. This sample has over 15,000 clones, with 84% found just once. The sample consisted of unsorted PBMCs, taken 0.9 years after starting antiretroviral therapy. The source is a man between 18 and 29 years old with HIV.

The V and J genes are TRBV28 and TRBJ2-7, with D maybe TRBD1 (6 bases). V lost 5 bases to trimming and J lost 4 bases, with 12 bases between them. Germline loops: CDR1 MDHEN, CDR2 SYDVKM. This CDR3 has 13 amino acids. DNA for the CDR3: TGTGCCAGCAGTGTCAGGGGTTGGTACGAGCAGTACTTC. Translating gives CASSVRGWYEQYF. Filled out from reference TRBV28 and TRBJ2-7, the complete variable domain reads DVKVTQSSRYLVKRTGEKVFLECVQDMDHENMFWYRQDPGLGLRLIYFSYDVKMKEKGDIPEGYSVSREKKERFSLILESASTNQTSMYLCASSVRGWYEQYFGPGTRLTVT.

The chain uses TRBV19 and TRBJ1-5; D uncertain. This CDR3 has 16 amino acids. Germline V lookup: CDR1 LNHDA, CDR2 SQIVND (reference sequence). Trimming shortened V by 9 bases and J by 4 bases, and 22 bases separated the two germline ends. CDR3 sequence reads: CASSTSLFAGNQPQHF. CDR3 nucleotides: TGTGCCAGCTCGACGTCCCTTTTTGCTGGTAATCAGCCCCAGCATTTT.

V and J are TRBV28 and TRBJ1-1, with D perhaps matching TRBD1 (5 bases). The V gene's germline CDR1 is MDHEN and CDR2 SYDVKM. The CDR3 totals 14 residues. V lost 6 bases and J 0 bases, leaving 11 bases between the germline ends. CDR3 nucleotide sequence: TGTGCCAGCAGCACGGGACGGTTGAACACTGAAGCTTTCTTT. This encodes CASSTGRLNTEAFF.

This clone was counted between two and nine times. The rearrangement uses TRBV7-2 and TRBJ1-1, with 9 nucleotides matching TRBD1. Trimming removed 1 base from V and 3 bases from J; junction bases left unmatched: 3. In germline, CDR1 is SGHTA, CDR2 FQGNSA. The length of the CDR3 is 15 residues. The CDR3 bases are TGTGCCAGCAGCTTAGAGGGACAGGGCGACACTGAAGCTTTCTTT. Its translation is CASSLEGQGDTEAFF. The full variable domain, its missing parts supplied by reference TRBV7-2 and TRBJ1-1, is GAGVSQSPSNKVTEKGKDVELRCDPISGHTALYWYRQSLGQGLEFLIYFQGNSAPDKSGLPSDRFSAERTGGSVSTLTIQRTQQEDSAVYLCASSLEGQGDTEAFFGQGTRLTVV.

The V gene is TRBV19, the J gene TRBJ2-5; D is perhaps TRBD1 (6 bases). The germline CDR1 and CDR2 sequences are LNHDA and SQIVND (reference sequence). The CDR3 covers 15 residues. V lost 7 bases and J 4 bases, leaving 19 bases between the germline ends. Written as DNA, the CDR3 is TGTGCCAGTAATCCCACAGGGTTAGGGGGAGAGACCCAGTACTTC. Its translation: CASNPTGLGGETQYF.

This sequence joins TRBV27 and TRBJ1-1; D not resolved. The CDR3 runs 13 residues. The V gene lost 2 bases and the J gene lost 1 base, with 5 bases spanning the gap. CDR1 and CDR2 (germline): MNHEY, SMNVEV (reference sequence). The chain's CDR3 is CASSLVTNTEAFF. Here the CDR3 DNA reads TGTGCCAGCAGTTTAGTCACGAACACTGAAGCTTTCTTT.

CDR3 DNA: TGCGCCAGCAGCTTTACAGGGGGTAGCAATCAGCCCCAGCATTTT. Translated, it gives CASSFTGGSNQPQHF. The chain carries TRBV5-1 and TRBJ1-5; 8 nucleotides agree with TRBD1. Germline V CDR1 and CDR2: SGHRS, YFSETQ. This CDR3 has 15 residues. Trimming removed 2 bases from V and 0 bases from J; junction bases left unmatched: 1. Full variable domain (rest looked up from reference TRBV5-1 and TRBJ1-5): KAGVTQTPRYLIKTRGQQVTLSCSPISGHRSVSWYQQTPGQGLQFLFEYFSETQRNKGNFPGRFSGRQFSNSRSEMNVSTLELGDSALYLCASSFTGGSNQPQHFGDGTRLSIL.

The rearrangement uses TRBV10-1 and TRBJ2-1; weak D call: TRBD1 (6 bases). V was trimmed by 3 bases and J by 8 bases, leaving 11 bases between them. Germline values: CDR1 WNHNN, CDR2 SYGVQD (reference sequence). The CDR3 totals 13 residues. The CDR3 sequence is CASSDHAGDEQFF. Here the CDR3 DNA reads TGCGCCAGCAGTGATCACGCAGGGGATGAGCAGTTCTTC.

The rearrangement links TRBV21-1 to TRBJ1-5. TRBV21-1 is classified as a pseudogene. The CDR3 consists of 15 residues. The CDR3 DNA follows: TGTGCCAGCAGCGATACCGGGCCAACAAATCAGCCCCAGCATTTT. Its protein product is CASSDTGPTNQPQHF.

The chain joins TRBV14 to TRBJ1-3, with TRBD1 matching 7 bases. This CDR3 has 14 amino acids. V lost 4 bases to trimming and J lost 8 bases; unmatched junction nucleotides: 8. Germline values: CDR1 SGHDN, CDR2 FVKESK. The DNA for the CDR3 is TGTGCCAGCAGCCCTTCAACAGGGGCGGACACCATATATTTT. Its protein is CASSPSTGADTIYF.

The genes are TRBV28 and TRBJ1-1; D is unresolved. The CDR3 totals 14 residues. Trimming left V 2 bases short and J 0 bases short, with 7 bases between. The germline V gene has CDR1 MDHEN and CDR2 SYDVKM. The CDR3 nucleotides read TGTGCCAGCAGTTTAACCTCAGTGAACACTGAAGCTTTCTTT. Translating gives CASSLTSVNTEAFF. Full variable domain (missing parts from reference TRBV28 and TRBJ1-1): DVKVTQSSRYLVKRTGEKVFLECVQDMDHENMFWYRQDPGLGLRLIYFSYDVKMKEKGDIPEGYSVSREKKERFSLILESASTNQTSMYLCASSLTSVNTEAFFGQGTRLTVV.

The V call is TRBV29-1, the J call TRBJ1-3, with D unclear. V was trimmed by 7 bases and J by 0 bases, leaving 10 bases between them. In germline, CDR1 is SQVTM, CDR2 ANQGSEA. There are 13 residues in the CDR3. The CDR3 sequence is CSAGEASGNTIYF. CDR3 nucleotide sequence: TGCAGCGCCGGAGAAGCCTCTGGAAACACCATATATTTT.

This chain joins TRBV7-9 and TRBJ2-7, with D perhaps matching TRBD1 or TRBD2 (6 bases each). This CDR3 contains 15 residues. Germline lookup yields CDR1 SEHNR and CDR2 FQNEAQ (reference sequence). V lost 4 bases, J lost 5 bases, and 18 bases lay in between. CDR3 in DNA: TGTGCCAGCAGCTGGGGAGGCAGGGGAGCGCACGAGCAGTACTTC. Its protein is CASSWGGRGAHEQYF.

V gene TRBV27 combines with J gene TRBJ2-7, with TRBD1 matching 8 bases. The CDR3 consists of 17 residues. Germline CDR1 reads MNHEY; CDR2 reads SMNVEV (reference sequence). Trimming cost V 6 bases and J 3 bases; bases outside gene matches: 16. The DNA for the CDR3 is TGTGCCAGCAGCTCTGGCCCGCGGACAGGGTACTTCTACGAGCAGTACTTC. The encoded protein is CASSSGPRTGYFYEQYF.

The genes are TRBV2 and TRBJ1-2; no clear D. CDR3 length: 13 amino acids. Trimming shortened V by 4 bases and J by 6 bases, and 12 bases separated the two germline ends. Looked up from germline, CDR1 is SNHLY and CDR2 is FYNNEI. CDR3 nucleotide sequence: TGTGCCAGCAGTGCCGGCAGCCATAATGGCTACACCTTC. Translation: CASSAGSHNGYTF.

J is TRBJ2-7 and V is TRBV11-2; weak D call: TRBD2 (6 bases). The germline V gene has CDR1 SGHAT and CDR2 FQNNGV. The CDR3 covers 15 residues. The V end was cut by 4 bases, the J end by 1 base, with 14 bases between. The CDR3 DNA reads as TGTGCCAGCAGCTCGGGGCGGCGGGGTTCCTACGAGCAGTACTTC. It specifies CASSSGRRGSYEQYF.

J is TRBJ1-3 and V is TRBV6-1; D not certain. Germline loops: CDR1 MNHNS, CDR2 SASEGT. The V and J ends lost 7 bases and 0 bases respectively, with 10 bases between them. The CDR3 is 14 residues long. The CDR3 DNA reads TGTGCCAGCATGTTCGGCTACTCTGGAAACACCATATATTTT. This sequence encodes CASMFGYSGNTIYF.

There are a few counts of this clone. This rearrangement joins TRBV19 to TRBJ2-7; D could derive from TRBD1 or TRBD2 (6 bases each). The V gene's germline CDR1 is LNHDA and CDR2 SQIVND (reference sequence). V lost 6 bases and J lost 7, with 28 bases in between. The CDR3 runs to 17 residues. The chain's CDR3 is CASSTVQGLSSEEEQYF. The DNA of the CDR3 is TGTGCCAGTAGCACAGTACAGGGACTTTCCTCTGAGGAAGAGCAGTACTTC.

The chain recombines TRBV29-1 with TRBJ1-5; no firm D call. V was clipped by 4 bases and J by 1 base, with 5 bases between them. The CDR3 is 12 amino acids. Germline CDR1 SQVTM, CDR2 ANQGSEA. The CDR3 region has the DNA TGCAGCGTTGGCGGCAGCAATCAGCCCCAGCATTTT. As protein: CSVGGSNQPQHF.

The chain uses TRBV28 and TRBJ2-2, with D maybe TRBD1 (5 bases). Germline values: CDR1 MDHEN, CDR2 SYDVKM. Trimming took off 10 bases at V and 6 bases at J, with 18 bases between the two ends. There are 14 residues in the CDR3. The CDR3 DNA follows: TGTGCCACCTGGGCCACGCTAGGGGCCGGGGAGCTGTTTTTT. As protein: CATWATLGAGELFF.

V is TRBV10-3 and J is TRBJ2-2, with no clear D. V lost 2 bases and J 4 bases, leaving 5 bases between the germline ends. There are 13 residues in the CDR3. Germline assignment: CDR1 ENHRY and CDR2 SYGVKD. The CDR3 DNA is TGTGCCATCAGTGAGCAGGTCACCGGGGAGCTGTTTTTT. Translation gives CAISEQVTGELFF.

This clone was observed once. The chain uses TRBV15 and TRBJ2-7; 7 bases map to TRBD1. CDR3 length: 13 residues. Germline V gene lookup returns CDR1 LNHNV and CDR2 YYDKDF (reference sequence). Trimming took 6 bases from V and 2 from J; bases not matched to a gene: 4. CDR3 protein: CATRMTGTYEQYF. The CDR3 DNA reads as TGTGCCACCAGGATGACAGGGACCTACGAGCAGTACTTC.

The V gene is TRBV6-5, the J gene TRBJ1-1; D not certain. The CDR3 covers 12 residues. Trimming took off 6 bases at V and 7 bases at J, with 12 bases between the two ends. Germline V gene sequence: CDR1 MNHEY, CDR2 SVGAGI. CDR3 protein: CASSDSGIEAFF. CDR3 DNA: TGTGCCAGCAGCGACTCCGGGATTGAAGCTTTCTTT.

This clone was counted only a few times. The chain employs TRBV25-1 and TRBJ1-6; 10 bases align to TRBD1. The germline V gene encodes CDR1 MGHDK and CDR2 SYGVNS. The CDR3 sequence is 15 residues long. V lost 7 bases, J lost 11 bases, and 11 bases stayed unmatched. DNA of the CDR3: TGTGCCAGCACCGCCTCCGGGACAGGGGTCGCACCCCTCCACTTT. This sequence encodes CASTASGTGVAPLHF.

This clone was seen a single time. J is TRBJ1-2 and V is TRBV18; no reliable D call. The germline CDR1 and CDR2 sequences are KGHSH and LQKENI. The CDR3 consists of 21 residues. Trimming removed 2 bases at V and 2 bases at J, with 30 bases between. CDR3: CASSPTTGTLFIGQANYGYTF. CDR3 nucleotide sequence: TGTGCCAGCTCACCAACCACCGGAACCCTTTTTATAGGGCAGGCAAACTATGGCTACACCTTC.

The chain carries TRBV6-5 and TRBJ1-1, with a tentative D call TRBD1 (6 bases). Trimming cost V 3 bases and J 6 bases, with 17 bases left between them. Germline V gives CDR1 MNHEY, CDR2 SVGAGI. The CDR3 is 15 residues long. CDR3 amino acids: CASSYNPGAPAEAFF. The CDR3 DNA is TGTGCCAGCAGTTATAATCCGGGGGCCCCAGCTGAAGCTTTCTTT.

The chain has TRBV6-5 and TRBJ1-5; D remains ambiguous. The length of the CDR3 is 15 residues. The V and J ends lost 0 bases and 9 bases respectively, with 15 bases between them. The germline V gene has CDR1 MNHEY and CDR2 SVGAGI. The CDR3 sequence is CASSYSGATRVPQHF. CDR3 bases: TGTGCCAGCAGTTACTCGGGTGCGACTCGGGTGCCCCAGCATTTT.